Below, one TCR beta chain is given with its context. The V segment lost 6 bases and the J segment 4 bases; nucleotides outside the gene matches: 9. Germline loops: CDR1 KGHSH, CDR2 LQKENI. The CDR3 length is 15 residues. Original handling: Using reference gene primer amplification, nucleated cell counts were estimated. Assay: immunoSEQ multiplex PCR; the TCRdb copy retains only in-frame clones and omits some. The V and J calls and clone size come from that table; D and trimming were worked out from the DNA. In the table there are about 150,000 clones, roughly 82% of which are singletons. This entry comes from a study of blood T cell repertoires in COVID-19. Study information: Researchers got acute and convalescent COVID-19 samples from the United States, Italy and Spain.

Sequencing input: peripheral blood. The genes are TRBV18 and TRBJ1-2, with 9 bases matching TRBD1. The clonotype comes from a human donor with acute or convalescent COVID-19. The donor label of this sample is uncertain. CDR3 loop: CASSRARDRAYGYTF. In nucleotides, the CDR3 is TGTGCCAGCTCCCGTGCCAGGGACAGGGCCTATGGCTACACCTTC. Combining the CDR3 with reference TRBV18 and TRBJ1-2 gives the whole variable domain NAGVMQNPRHLVRRRGQEARLRCSPMKGHSHVYWYRQLPEEGLKFMVYLQKENIIDESGMPKERFSAEFPKEGPSILRIQQVVRGDSAAYFCASSRARDRAYGYTFGSGTRLTVV.